A single T cell receptor (beta chain) is shown here with its context. This clonotype has a handful of counts. The specificity of this receptor is unknown. No much larger clone is present one base from it, and per-base qualities are unavailable. Donors were roughly 40 systemically healthy Caucasian individuals from Russia aged roughly 6 to 90 years. Roughly 9 milliliters of peripheral blood were drawn from each donor into EDTA-treated Vacutainer tubes. PBMCs were isolated by Ficoll-Paque density-gradient centrifugation, with at least 7 million obtained per sample. Trizol reagent was used to extract total RNA from the PBMCs, yielding at least 6 micrograms per sample. For every donor, flow cytometry on a PBMC aliquot measured the percentage of naive CD45RAhigh/CD27high T cells. The data were obtained in a study of blood T cells in healthy people across ages (dated by TCRdb to 2013 to 2016). Notes on the research overall: In model experiments, template switching captured about one uniquely barcoded TCR beta cDNA molecule for every two T cells. To track age-related changes in TCR beta repertoire diversity, the study relied on deep sequencing normalized with unique cDNA molecular identifiers. Four age groups were formed from the donors: young (average approximately 15 years), middle-aged (approximately 42), aged (over 55) and long-lived (more than 75). Donors of different ages were randomly distributed across sequencing lanes to avoid experimental bias. For two donors (one aged 18 to 30 and one aged 80 or older), the study analyzed two additional independent replicas of 1 million unique cDNA reads from the same blood draw.

Library preparation was by 5' RACE. Instrument on record: Illumina HiSeq 2500. The second PCR ran for about 6 to 11 cycles and used a J-beta primer mix along with a sample-barcoded 5' primer. A template-switch 5' adaptor carrying 12 random nucleotides introduced a unique molecular identifier onto each TCR beta cDNA molecule. Each sample yielded at least 2.5 million CDR3-containing paired-end reads. The Mint cDNA synthesis kit, primed by a TRBC-specific oligonucleotide, was used to synthesize first-strand cDNA from all RNA. After uracil-DNA glycosylase treatment, a first 18-cycle PCR used universal primers M1SS and BC2_uni_R on all cDNA. In the authors' own workflow: Normalization of each sample was performed by random selection of 1 million high-quality reads, each carrying a distinct molecular identifier. Reads with shared molecular identifiers were discarded instead of being binned into consensus sequences. MiTCR, with a Q25 quality threshold and the strictest error-elimination algorithm, was used for CDR3 identification, clonotype clustering and error correction. A nonparametric unseen species model with Euler transformation was used to estimate a lower bound on total TCR beta diversity. Through fastp at Q25 and MiXCR, TCRdb rebuilt clones from the public reads, retaining in-frame beta chains. Each CDR3 protein appears once, grouped with its most common genes and DNA. Clone size and V and J calls follow TCRdb, not the original study. The sample profile shows approximately 360,000 distinct CDR3 sequences; about 52% of them were found once. The ten largest clonotypes hold 51% of the sample.

V lost 4 bases and J lost 6 bases; the stretch between them is 12 bases long. The germline V gene encodes CDR1 SQVTM and CDR2 ANQGSEA. Taken from cysteine to phenylalanine, the CDR3 has 12 residues. Of the read, only the CDR3 DNA is kept; its 36 bases are in frame from base 1. Here is what the overall study found, with its caveats: Estimates of total diversity based on one million sequenced T cells were regarded as lower bounds and as underestimates. Compared with the aged group, more naive CD4+ T cells, fewer expanded clones and increased TCR diversity were shown by the long-lived group, suggesting age selection. The percentage of naive T cells measured by flow cytometry correlated strongly with observed TCR beta diversity. As age increased, observed TCR beta diversity per million T cells dropped in a roughly linear way, and a significant reduction was already evident by age about 40. Donor CMV infection status was unknown, potentially confounding age-related changes in expanded clonotypes. Conclusive comparison of naive and antigen-experienced compartments was prevented by the profiling of bulk unsorted PBMCs.

The chain uses TRBV29-1 and TRBJ1-2, and possibly TRBD1, on 6 matching bases. Sequencing was done on a sample of blood. The sequence came from a man aged 60 to 75 in good health. The CDR3 region: CSVGGQGDGYTF. The nucleotides are TGCAGCGTTGGGGGGCAGGGCGATGGCTACACCTTC.